This TCR beta chain derives from a study of cytomegalovirus exposure and HLA in healthy donors. Vbeta (60) and Jbeta (13) primers were used in the PCR. The method was immunoSEQ multiplex PCR; TCRdb's version includes in-frame clones alone and lacks a portion of them. The data show about 150,000 clones, roughly 9.8% seen once. Points from the study as a whole: TCR beta chains numbering under 200 were designated cytomegalovirus-associated.

About this clone: Antigen specificity is unknown.

Germline V gives CDR1 MRHNA, CDR2 SNTAGT. This CDR3 has 13 residues. V was cut by 3 bases and J by 5 bases, with 10 bases left in between. Sequencing was carried out using PBMCs. The clonotype was recovered from a man between 50 and 59 years old in good health and CMV-seronegative. The genes are TRBV6-4 and TRBJ2-5; D remains unclear. The CDR3 is CASSEVAGETQYF. CDR3 bases: TGTGCCAGCAGTGAAGTAGCCGGGGAGACCCAGTACTTC.